The rows below give T cell receptor beta chains drawn from one sample of a study of vaccination effects on CD4 cells after COVID-19. Clones were sequenced by immunoSEQ multiplex PCR, and TCRdb holds only the in-frame ones, with some missing. The table has 15,000 or so clones, 76% seen once. No antigen has been assigned to these receptors. The sample in question was CD4+ T cells from PBMCs cultured with HCoV-229E spike peptides, obtained before COVID-19 vaccination. Every receptor here comes from a human donor who received a COVID-19 vaccine. Each CDR3 is given with its conserved first and last residue. Each record gives: V gene, clone size, D gene, J gene, CDR3 length, CDR3 DNA, CDR3 protein. A D gene is named only where the DNA matches it firmly. A row's size may be missing; if present it is once, few, many or a size class.

>TRBV18|once|NA|TRBJ1-5|14
TGTGCCAGCTCACCGTCGGGTTACAATCAGCCCCAGCATTTT
CASSPSGYNQPQHF
>TRBV29-1|NA|NA|TRBJ2-1|13
TGCAGCGTTGGTCCTATCGGGGTCGGTGAGCAGTTCTTC
CSVGPIGVGEQFF
>TRBV19|NA|NA|TRBJ1-1|13
TGTGCCACAATAGACGGTCTGAACACTGAAGCTTTCTTT
CATIDGLNTEAFF
>TRBV5-1|once|NA|TRBJ2-3|15
TGCGCCAGCAGCTCCCAGACTCCTAGCACAGATACGCAGTATTTT
CASSSQTPSTDTQYF
>TRBV18|NA|NA|TRBJ2-6|19
TGTGCCAGCTCACCACCGTCTCCCGGGGCGCGCTCTGGGGCCAACGTCCTGACTTTC
CASSPPSPGARSGANVLTF
>TRBV10-3|few|NA|TRBJ1-6|13
TGTGCCATCAGTGAGGGTCCCGGGTCACCCCTCCACTTT
CAISEGPGSPLHF
>TRBV19|NA|NA|TRBJ1-1|10
TGTGCCAGTTCCCGGGGCGCAGCTTTCTTT
CASSRGAAFF
>TRBV28|NA|NA|TRBJ1-2|14
TGTGCCAGCAGTTCTCCGTCCCCCCTTCGGGGCTACACCTTC
CASSSPSPLRGYTF
>TRBV27|few|NA|TRBJ1-3|13
TGTGCCAGCAGTCCCTCCTCTGGAAACACCATATATTTT
CASSPSSGNTIYF
>TRBV7-2|NA|TRBD2|TRBJ2-5|14
TGTGCCAGCACCTGGGTAGCGGGGGAAGAGACCCAGTACTTC
CASTWVAGEETQYF
>TRBV5-5|NA|TRBD1|TRBJ2-2|16
TGTGCCAGCAGCTCCCGACAGGGGGCCGGATCCGGGGAGCTGTTTTTT
CASSSRQGAGSGELFF
>TRBV15|NA|NA|TRBJ1-4|15
TGTGCCACCAGCAGAGGAGGGAGCAGGCAGGAAAAACTGTTTTTT
CATSRGGSRQEKLFF
>TRBV4-1|NA|TRBD2|TRBJ2-3|20
TGCGCCAGCAGCCAAGAAGGGTCTAGCGGGGGGCGTTTGGGCACAGATACGCAGTATTTT
CASSQEGSSGGRLGTDTQYF
>TRBV12-3/TRBV12-4|NA|NA|TRBJ2-2|13
TGTGCCAGCAGTTTATTCGAGGCCGGGGAGCTGTTTTTT
CASSLFEAGELFF
>TRBV6-5|NA|NA|TRBJ2-1|11
TGTGCCAGCAGTTTACGTAATGAGCAGTTCTTC
CASSLRNEQFF
>TRBV2|NA|TRBD1|TRBJ1-1|16
TGTGCCAGCAGTGGATCAGGGGGGGTCATGAACACTGAAGCTTTCTTT
CASSGSGGVMNTEAFF
>TRBV18|once|NA|TRBJ2-1|12
TGTGCCAGCTCACCCCGGGTGGGTGAGCAGTTCTTC
CASSPRVGEQFF
>TRBV4-2|NA|TRBD2|TRBJ2-1|17
TGTGCCAGCAGCCTCAGCACTAGCGGGATTTCCTACAATGAGCAGTTCTTC
CASSLSTSGISYNEQFF
>TRBV19|once|TRBD1|TRBJ1-4|15
TGTGCCAGTAGTAACTCCGGGACAGTTAGTGAAAAACTGTTTTTT
CASSNSGTVSEKLFF
>TRBV5-1|NA|TRBD1|TRBJ2-5|15
TGCGCCAGCAGCTTGGCCGGCACAGGGGAGGAGACCCAGTACTTC
CASSLAGTGEETQYF
>TRBV6-5|NA|TRBD2|TRBJ2-7|13
TGTGCCAGCGGACGACTAGCGGGCTACGAGCAGTACTTC
CASGRLAGYEQYF
>TRBV5-5|once|TRBD1|TRBJ2-7|14
TGTGCCAGCAGCTTGGACCAGGGGGCCGGGGAGCAGTACTTC
CASSLDQGAGEQYF
>TRBV21-1|NA|NA|TRBJ1-1|14
TGTGCCAGCCGGGGGGGGGTAAATAACACTGAAGCTTTCTTT
CASRGGVNNTEAFF
>TRBV6-6|NA|TRBD1|TRBJ2-7|15
TGTGCCAGCAGTTCCCCGGACAGGATTACCTACGAGCAGTACTTC
CASSSPDRITYEQYF
>TRBV6-5|NA|TRBD1|TRBJ1-1|15
TGTGCCAGCAGTCCCCGGACAGGGGGGAACACTGAAGCTTTCTTT
CASSPRTGGNTEAFF
>TRBV20-1|NA|NA|TRBJ2-7|14
TGCAGTGCTAGTGGACTGGGCAGCCCCTACGAGCAGTACTTC
CSASGLGSPYEQYF
>TRBV5-1|once|NA|TRBJ2-7|15
TGCGCCAGCAGCCGGGGCCCGAGGGTAGAGGAAGAGCAGTACTTC
CASSRGPRVEEEQYF
>TRBV4-3|NA|TRBD1|TRBJ1-6|15
TGCGCCAGCAGCCAAGATTTCCAGGGGGTTTCACCCCTCCACTTT
CASSQDFQGVSPLHF
>TRBV6-4|once|NA|TRBJ2-7|16
TGTGCCAGCAGTCCCCTCCTTAGCGGAAAATGCCACGAGCAGTACTTC
CASSPLLSGKCHEQYF
>TRBV18|NA|NA|TRBJ1-2|14
TGTGCCAGCTCACCCGGGGCTCTTCACTATGGCTACACCTTC
CASSPGALHYGYTF
>TRBV9|medium-sized|NA|TRBJ1-5|13
TGTGCCAGCAGTGGACTCTCCGGCCAGCCCCAGCATTTT
CASSGLSGQPQHF
>TRBV18|NA|NA|TRBJ1-4|15
TGTGCCAGCTCACTGCAGGGGCCTGGTAATGAAAAACTGTTTTTT
CASSLQGPGNEKLFF
>TRBV3-1/TRBV3-2|NA|NA|TRBJ1-2|12
TGTGCCAGCAGCCAATTGAGGGAGGGCTACACCTTC
CASSQLREGYTF
>TRBV11-2|NA|TRBD2|TRBJ2-5|18
TGTGCCAGCAGCTTAGGGCGCCCCGGGACTAGGAGGGCAGAGACCCAGTACTTC
CASSLGRPGTRRAETQYF
>TRBV24-1|NA|NA|TRBJ2-6|18
TGTGCCACCAGTAGCAAATGTAGCCAACAAAGTCGGGCCAACGTCCTGACTTTC
CATSSKCSQQSRANVLTF
>TRBV28|NA|TRBD1|TRBJ1-3|14
TGTGCCAGCAGTTCCCCGCCGACAGGGTCCCGAGCGAGGTTT
CASSSPPTGSRARF
>TRBV6-4|once|NA|TRBJ2-1|11
TGTGCCAGCAGTGACGGTGGTGAGCAGTTCTTC
CASSDGGEQFF
>TRBV29-1|NA|NA|TRBJ1-3|13
TGCAGCGTTCAGGGGTACAGTGGAAACACCATATATTTT
CSVQGYSGNTIYF
>TRBV7-3|NA|NA|TRBJ2-3|13
TGTGCCAGCAGCTTAGGACCCACAGATACGCAGTATTTT
CASSLGPTDTQYF
>TRBV2|once|NA|TRBJ1-3|15
TGTGCCAGCAGCCCCCGCACCTCCTCTGGAAACACCATATATTTT
CASSPRTSSGNTIYF
>TRBV4-2|few|TRBD2|TRBJ2-7|14
TGTGCCAGCAGCCAAGATCTAGCGGCCTACGAGCAGTACTTC
CASSQDLAAYEQYF
>TRBV30|NA|NA|TRBJ1-2|12
TGTGCCCGAGGGCGGGGGGGAAATGGCTACACCTTC
CARGRGGNGYTF
>TRBV5-4|few|NA|TRBJ1-1|13
TGTGCCAGCAGCGAGACAGTGAACACTGAAGCTTTCTTT
CASSETVNTEAFF
>TRBV27|NA|TRBD1|TRBJ2-3|15
TGTGCCAGCAGATCGGACAGGGGAAGCACAGATACGCAGTATTTT
CASRSDRGSTDTQYF
>TRBV19|NA|NA|TRBJ1-2|13
TGTGCCAGTAGTCTTCCCCTCCTAAACGGCTACACCTTC
CASSLPLLNGYTF
>TRBV7-9|NA|NA|TRBJ2-1|16
TGTGCCAGCAGCTTAGTTGGACCGAACGGTGGGAATGAGCAGTTCTTC
CASSLVGPNGGNEQFF
>TRBV7-2|once|TRBD1|TRBJ2-7|13
TGTGCCAGCAGCCCTCATTCGCAGGGGGTGCAGTACTTC
CASSPHSQGVQYF
>TRBV9|NA|NA|TRBJ2-3|12
TGTGCCAGCAATTCGTTGTCAGATACGCAGTATTTT
CASNSLSDTQYF
>TRBV5-6|NA|TRBD1|TRBJ2-4|17
TGTGCCAGCAGCGGGATTAAGCAGGGGGCAGTCAAAAACATTCAGTACTTC
CASSGIKQGAVKNIQYF
>TRBV25-1|NA|TRBD1|TRBJ1-1|12
TGTGCCAGCAGTGCGACAGGGAAGGTAGCTTTCTTT
CASSATGKVAFF
>TRBV2|NA|TRBD1|TRBJ1-2|14
TGTGCCAGCAGTGAACCAGGGGGAGGGTATGGCTACACCTTC
CASSEPGGGYGYTF
>TRBV6-5|NA|TRBD1|TRBJ1-5|13
TGTGCCAGCAGTTTACAGGGGTATCAGCCCCAGCATTTT
CASSLQGYQPQHF
>TRBV7-2|NA|TRBD1|TRBJ1-2|14
TGTGCCAGCAGATTGGGGACAGAGAACTATGGCTACACCTTC
CASRLGTENYGYTF
>TRBV10-3|NA|NA|TRBJ2-1|12
TGTGCCATCAGTGAGGCCGGGACATTGCAGTTCTTC
CAISEAGTLQFF
>TRBV5-4|NA|NA|TRBJ1-1|13
TGTGCCAGCCGGGGCGGAATGAACACTGAAGCTTTCTTT
CASRGGMNTEAFF
>TRBV12-3/TRBV12-4|NA|NA|TRBJ2-5|12
TGTGCCAGCAGTTTGATCCCCGAGACCCAGTACTTC
CASSLIPETQYF
>TRBV6-5|NA|NA|TRBJ1-4|15
TGTGCCAGCAGGGGACCGGGGGCGACTAATGAAAAACTGTTTTTT
CASRGPGATNEKLFF